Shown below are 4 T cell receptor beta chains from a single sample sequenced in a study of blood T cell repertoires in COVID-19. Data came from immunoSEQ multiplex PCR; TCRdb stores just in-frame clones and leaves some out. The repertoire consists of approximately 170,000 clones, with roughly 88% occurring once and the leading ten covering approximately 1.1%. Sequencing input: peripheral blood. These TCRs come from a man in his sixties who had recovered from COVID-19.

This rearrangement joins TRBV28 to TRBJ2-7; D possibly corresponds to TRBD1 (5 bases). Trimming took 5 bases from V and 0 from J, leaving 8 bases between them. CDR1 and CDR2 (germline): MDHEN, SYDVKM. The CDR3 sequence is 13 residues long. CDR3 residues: CASSRQHSYEQYF. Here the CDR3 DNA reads TGTGCCAGCAGTCGACAGCACTCCTACGAGCAGTACTTC.

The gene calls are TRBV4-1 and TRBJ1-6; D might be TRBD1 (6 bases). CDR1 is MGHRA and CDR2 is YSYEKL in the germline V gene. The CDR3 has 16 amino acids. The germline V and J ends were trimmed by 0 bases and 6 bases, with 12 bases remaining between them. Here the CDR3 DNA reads TGCGCCAGCAGCCAAGATCGGACAGCGACTAATTCACCCCTCCACTTT. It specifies CASSQDRTATNSPLHF.

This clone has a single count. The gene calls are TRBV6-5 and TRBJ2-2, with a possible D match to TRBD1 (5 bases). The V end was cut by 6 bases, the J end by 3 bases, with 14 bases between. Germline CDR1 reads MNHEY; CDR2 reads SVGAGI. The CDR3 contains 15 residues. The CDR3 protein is CASSPQGKDTGELFF. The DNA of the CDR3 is TGTGCCAGCAGCCCCCAGGGAAAGGACACCGGGGAGCTGTTTTTT.

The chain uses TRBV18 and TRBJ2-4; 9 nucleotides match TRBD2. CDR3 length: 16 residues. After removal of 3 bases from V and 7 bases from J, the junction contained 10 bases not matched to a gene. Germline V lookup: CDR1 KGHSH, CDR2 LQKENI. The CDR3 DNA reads TGTGCCAGCTCACCCCCCGGGACTAGCCGGTCGAACATTCAGTACTTC. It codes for CASSPPGTSRSNIQYF.